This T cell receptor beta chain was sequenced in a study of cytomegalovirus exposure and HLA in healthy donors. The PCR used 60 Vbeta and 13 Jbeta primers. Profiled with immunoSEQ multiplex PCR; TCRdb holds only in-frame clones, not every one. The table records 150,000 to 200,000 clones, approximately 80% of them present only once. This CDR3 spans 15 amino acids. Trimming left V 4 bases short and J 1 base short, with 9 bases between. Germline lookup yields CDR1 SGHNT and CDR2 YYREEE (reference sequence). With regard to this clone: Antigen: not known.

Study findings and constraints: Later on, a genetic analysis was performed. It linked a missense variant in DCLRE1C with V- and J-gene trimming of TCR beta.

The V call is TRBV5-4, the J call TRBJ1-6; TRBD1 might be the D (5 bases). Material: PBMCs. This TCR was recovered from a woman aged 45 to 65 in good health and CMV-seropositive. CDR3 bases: TGTGCCAGCAGCCTCCAGGGTTCCTATAATTCACCCCTCCACTTT. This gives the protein CASSLQGSYNSPLHF.